The 10 T cell receptor beta chains listed next were all sequenced from one sample in a study of regulatory T cells in long-lasting Graves disease (TCRdb year 2021). Taken with the paper, the label for time point translates to: newly diagnosed GD, antithyroid drugs for less than 3 months. For both TCR sequencing and RNA sequencing, RNA was extracted from PBMCs in TRIzol. The receptor library was made with multiplex PCR. Instrument on record: Illumina HiSeq 4000. CDR3 regions were amplified by Arm-PCR with iRepertoire HTBI primers to construct TCR beta libraries. TCRdb itself trimmed the public reads at Q25 with fastp, ran MiXCR and retained productive beta chains. CDR3 protein sequences are deduplicated, and each keeps its most common genes and DNA. Counted in this sample were more than 400,000 distinct CDR3 sequences; around 15% of them appeared once. The top ten clonotypes cover 10% to 15% of the sample.

This same sample was also taken into another study, of T cells in Graves' hyperthyroidism and ophthalmopathy.

The specimen was peripheral blood mononuclear cells (PBMCs), collected at new diagnosis, from a patient treated with antithyroid drugs. These receptors were taken from a man aged 35-49 years with Graves disease. Donor details come from another sample of the same person, matched by shared clones.

This clonotype was counted ten times or more. V usage is TRBV11-2 and J usage is TRBJ1-1; D uncertain. The CDR3 runs to 13 residues. Trimming stripped 8 bases from V and 1 base from J, with 11 bases between. Germline assignment: CDR1 SGHAT and CDR2 FQNNGV. This chain's CDR3 is CASSGYKNTEAFF. CDR3 sequence (DNA): TGTGCCAGCTCCGGTTATAAGAACACTGAAGCTTTCTTT.

This clonotype was counted a few times. V is TRBV24-1 and J is TRBJ2-7; 7 nucleotides match TRBD1. CDR3 length equals 14 residues. Germline CDR1 KGHDR, CDR2 SFDVKD. V lost 1 base and J lost 5; bases outside the gene matches: 4. The CDR3 nucleotides are TGTGCCACCAGTGATTTCTGGACAGGCGACGAGCAGTACTTC. Translation: CATSDFWTGDEQYF.

Ten or more counts support this clonotype. This chain uses TRBV12-3 or TRBV12-4 with TRBJ2-7, with 12 positions matching TRBD1. The CDR3 consists of 16 residues. Unmatched junction bases numbered 9, after V lost 5 bases and J lost 4 bases. The CDR3 DNA reads TGTGCCAGCAGTCCACGGGGGACAGGGGGCTTTTACGAGCAGTACTTC. It encodes CASSPRGTGGFYEQYF.

This clonotype was recorded at least ten times. The chain combines TRBV20-1 with TRBJ2-1; 8 nucleotides align to TRBD2. The V segment lost 1 base and the J segment 1 base; nucleotides outside the gene matches: 6. Looked up from germline, CDR1 is DFQATT and CDR2 is SNEGSKA (reference sequence). The CDR3 has 16 residues. CDR3 DNA: TGCAGTGCTAGAGTGGGGACTAGGACTTCCTACAATGAGCAGTTCTTC. Protein sequence: CSARVGTRTSYNEQFF.

This clonotype was seen repeatedly, ten times or more. This chain links TRBV18 with TRBJ2-3, with D perhaps assigned TRBD1 or TRBD2 (5 bases each). CDR3 length: 14 amino acids. CDR1 and CDR2 (germline): KGHSH, LQKENI. The V gene lost 4 bases and the J gene lost 4 bases, with 12 bases spanning the gap. CDR3 sequence: CASSRGRSPDTQYF. In DNA form, the CDR3 reads TGTGCCAGCTCACGGGGACGGAGCCCAGATACGCAGTATTTT.

This clonotype was counted at least ten times. This sequence joins TRBV7-9 and TRBJ2-3; D remains unclear. Trimming took 2 bases from V and 0 from J, leaving 6 bases between them. Germline V CDR1 and CDR2: SEHNR, FQNEAQ (reference sequence). The CDR3 runs to 14 residues. In DNA form, the CDR3 reads TGTGCCAGCAGCTTAAAAACTAGCACAGATACGCAGTATTTT. This gives the protein CASSLKTSTDTQYF.

As concerns this clonotype: This sequence may be a read error, since a much larger clone differs from it by one base. This chain links TRBV6-2 or TRBV6-3 with TRBJ2-5, with a tentative D call TRBD1 (5 bases). The CDR3 covers 14 residues. Germline values: CDR1 MNHEY, CDR2 SVGEGT. V lost 4 bases and J lost 1, with 10 bases in between. CDR3 sequence: CASSCTQGQETQYF. In nucleotides, the CDR3 is TGTGCCAGCAGTTGCACGCAGGGCCAAGAGACCCAGTACTTC.

In its sample, this clonotype was seen many times. This sequence joins TRBV7-7 and TRBJ2-1, with D uncertain. CDR1 is SSHAT, CDR2 FNYEAQ, per germline (reference sequence). The CDR3 has 15 amino acids. V was pared by 1 base and J by 4 bases, with 11 bases between. In DNA form, the CDR3 reads TGTGCCAGCAGCTTAGAAGGCGGCGGTTACAATGAGCAGTTCTTC. Residues: CASSLEGGGYNEQFF.

With respect to this clonotype: A far larger clone is only one base removed, so a read error is likely. In DNA, the CDR3 is TGCGCCAGCAGCTTGGGACAGGGGGCGCGATCAAGTGAGCAGTTCTTC. This encodes CASSLGQGARSSEQFF. The gene calls are TRBV9 and TRBJ2-1; 12 bases map to TRBD1. Germline loops: CDR1 SGDLS, CDR2 YYNGEE. CDR3 size: 16 residues.

This clonotype was seen at least ten times. J is TRBJ2-3 and V is TRBV20-1; TRBD2 agrees at 10 bases. In germline, CDR1 is DFQATT, CDR2 SNEGSKA (reference sequence). The CDR3 is made up of 14 amino acids. V trimming: 2 bases; J trimming: 1 base; junction bases outside the gene matches: 0. CDR3 loop: CSARTSGGTDTQYF. In DNA form, the CDR3 reads TGCAGTGCTAGAACTAGCGGGGGCACAGATACGCAGTATTTT.